What follows are 28 T cell receptor beta chains derived from one specimen sequenced in a study of blood T cell repertoires in COVID-19. Here immunoSEQ multiplex PCR was the method, and the copy in TCRdb shows in-frame clones only, minus some. The sample yields around 100,000 clones, 90% seen once. The sample taken for sequencing was peripheral blood. Receptors originate from a young man with COVID-19, enrolled during active disease.

DNA of the CDR3: TGTGCCAGCAGTCCCGGGGTGCATTCTGCATATGGCTACACCTTC. It is translated as CASSPGVHSAYGYTF. V usage is TRBV28 and J usage is TRBJ1-2; D not resolved. V lost 5 bases and J lost 5, with 18 bases in between. Germline V gene lookup returns CDR1 MDHEN and CDR2 SYDVKM. The CDR3 runs to 15 residues.

This clone was recorded once. This sequence joins TRBV27 and TRBJ2-2; perhaps TRBD2 as D (5 bases). Germline values: CDR1 MNHEY, CDR2 SMNVEV (reference sequence). Trimming pared 2 bases from V and 8 bases from J, leaving 9 bases between. The CDR3 sequence is 13 residues long. The CDR3 reads CASSLLAPGELFF. CDR3 DNA sequence: TGTGCCAGCAGTTTACTAGCTCCGGGGGAGCTGTTTTTT.

The rearrangement links TRBV11-2 to TRBJ2-3; 12 nucleotides align to TRBD2. The length of the CDR3 is 19 residues. J lost 1 base, V lost 5 bases, and 13 bases had no gene match. Germline values: CDR1 SGHAT, CDR2 FQNNGV. The DNA for the CDR3 is TGTGCCAGCAGCCCTAGCGGGAGGGAACGGGCTTTGGGCACAGATACGCAGTATTTT. This gives the protein CASSPSGRERALGTDTQYF.

This chain connects TRBV6-2 or TRBV6-3 to TRBJ1-5; the D is unclear. The CDR3 is made up of 16 amino acids. The V end was cut by 5 bases, the J end by 5 bases, with 19 bases between. Germline values: CDR1 MNHEY, CDR2 SVGEGT. The CDR3 region has the DNA TGTGCCAGCAGTCCCCGGGAGGGAATAGGCCATCAGCCCCAGCATTTT. This gives the protein CASSPREGIGHQPQHF.

The chain links TRBV10-3 to TRBJ1-6; D not certain. In germline, CDR1 is ENHRY, CDR2 SYGVKD. This CDR3 is 12 amino acids long. V was trimmed by 10 bases and J by 8 bases, leaving 12 bases between them. CDR3 loop: CATSHPDSPLHF. The CDR3 DNA sequence: TGTGCCACCAGCCATCCGGATTCACCCCTCCACTTT.

The V gene is TRBV14, the J gene TRBJ1-6; TRBD1 is a possible D gene (5 bases). CDR3 size: 18 residues. V lost 1 base and J lost 0, with 13 bases in between. Germline values: CDR1 SGHDN, CDR2 FVKESK. The CDR3 spells CASSQGQSLSSYNSPLHF. The CDR3 nucleotides are TGTGCCAGCAGCCAAGGACAGAGCTTGAGCTCCTATAATTCACCCCTCCACTTT.

This clone was observed at least ten times. V is TRBV7-9 and J is TRBJ2-2; maybe TRBD2 (5 bases). This CDR3 contains 14 residues. V was pared by 5 bases and J by 6 bases, with 13 bases between. Germline V gives CDR1 SEHNR, CDR2 FQNEAQ (reference sequence). The CDR3 sequence: CASSHRGLAGELFF. CDR3 nucleotides: TGTGCCAGCAGCCACCGGGGTCTCGCCGGGGAGCTGTTTTTT.

J is TRBJ2-3 and V is TRBV3-1 (or the pseudogene TRBV3-2); D perhaps matches TRBD2 (5 bases). Trimming shortened V by 3 bases and J by 5 bases, and 12 bases separated the two germline ends. This CDR3 comprises 14 residues. Germline CDR1 reads LGHDT; CDR2 reads YNNKEL (reference sequence). The CDR3 here is CASSHGPGIDTQYF. CDR3 DNA: TGTGCCAGCAGCCACGGCCCCGGGATAGATACGCAGTATTTT.

The chain uses TRBV29-1 and TRBJ1-1, with 7 bases lining up with TRBD1. The trim removed 4 bases at V and 5 bases at J, leaving 10 bases unmatched. The CDR3 totals 14 residues. Germline V gene data show CDR1 as SQVTM and CDR2 as ANQGSEA. CDR3 in amino acids: CSVAPGQENTEAFF. Written as DNA, the CDR3 is TGCAGCGTTGCCCCTGGACAGGAAAATACTGAAGCTTTCTTT.

This clone was counted between two and nine times. The same CDR3 also results from other DNA sequences found in this sample. The rearrangement joins TRBV5-6 to TRBJ1-6, with no clear D. Germline V gene data show CDR1 as SGHDT and CDR2 as YYEEEE. The CDR3 is 14 amino acids. Trimming took off 0 bases at V and 3 bases at J, with 4 bases between the two ends. CDR3 amino acids: CASSLAGYNSPLHF. The CDR3 nucleotides read TGTGCCAGCAGCTTGGCAGGCTATAATTCACCCCTCCACTTT. Combining the CDR3 with reference TRBV5-6 and TRBJ1-6 gives the whole variable domain DAGVTQSPTHLIKTRGQQVTLRCSPKSGHDTVSWYQQALGQGPQFIFQYYEEEERQRGNFPDRFSGHQFPNYSSELNVNALLLGDSALYLCASSLAGYNSPLHFGNGTRLTVT.

This chain uses TRBV28 with TRBJ1-2, with 7 bases that match TRBD1. CDR3 length: 17 residues. V shed 6 bases and J 4 bases; nucleotides not matched to a gene: 17. CDR1 and CDR2 (germline): MDHEN, SYDVKM. DNA for the CDR3: TGTGCCAGCAGCTATCGCATTACCACAGGGGTGCGCTATGGCTACACCTTC. It specifies CASSYRITTGVRYGYTF.

In its sample, this clone was seen a few times. The V and J genes are TRBV6-5 and TRBJ2-7; 10 nucleotides match TRBD1. Per the germline V gene, CDR1 is MNHEY and CDR2 is SVGAGI. V lost 2 bases to trimming and J lost 4 bases; unmatched junction nucleotides: 8. This CDR3 spans 16 amino acids. The CDR3 DNA reads TGTGCCAGCAGTTACACCCGGACAGGGGGGGTATACGAGCAGTACTTC. It is translated as CASSYTRTGGVYEQYF.

The chain carries TRBV11-2 and TRBJ2-3; 9 bases match TRBD1. The CDR3 extends over 15 amino acids. CDR1 is SGHAT, CDR2 FQNNGV, per germline. With V trimmed by 5 bases and J by 0 bases, 3 bases remained unmatched. The CDR3 sequence: CASSQTGGSTDTQYF. The CDR3 DNA sequence: TGTGCCAGCAGCCAGACAGGGGGTAGCACAGATACGCAGTATTTT.

This clone was recorded only once. Written as DNA, the CDR3 is TGTGCCGGTTTGGACTATTACACCGGGGAGCTGTTTTTT. It yields the protein CAGLDYYTGELFF. The chain links TRBV30 to TRBJ2-2, with D perhaps TRBD2 (6 bases). Trimming removed 8 bases from V and 3 bases from J, with 13 bases in between. CDR1 is GTSNPN, CDR2 SVGIG, per germline (reference sequence). The CDR3 spans 13 residues. Full variable domain (remainder filled in from reference TRBV30 and TRBJ2-2): SQTIHQWPATLVQPVGSPLSLECTVEGTSNPNLYWYRQAAGRGLQLLFYSVGIGQISSEVPQNLSASRPQDRQFILSSKKLLLSDSGFYLCAGLDYYTGELFFGEGSRLTVL.

The chain joins TRBV7-2 to TRBJ2-7, with 8 nucleotides matching TRBD2. Per the germline V gene, CDR1 is SGHTA and CDR2 is FQGNSA. This CDR3 has 15 amino acids. The V segment lost 4 bases and the J segment 4 bases; nucleotides outside the gene matches: 9. DNA for the CDR3: TGTGCCAGCAGCTCCAATAGCGGGATTATGTACGAGCAGTACTTC. It codes for CASSSNSGIMYEQYF.

The rearrangement joins TRBV28 to TRBJ2-7; D gene ambiguous. Trimming removed 3 bases at V and 4 bases at J, with 10 bases between. Per germline, CDR1 MDHEN and CDR2 SYDVKM. The CDR3 has 13 residues. The CDR3 sequence: CASSFNVLYEQYF. The CDR3 DNA sequence: TGTGCCAGCAGTTTTAATGTCTTATACGAGCAGTACTTC.

This sequence joins TRBV28 and TRBJ1-2; no clear D. Between the trimmed V and J ends, which lost 3 bases and 4 bases, there was a span of 12 bases. Germline CDR1 and CDR2: MDHEN and SYDVKM. This CDR3 is 14 amino acids long. The CDR3 nucleotides are TGTGCCAGCAGTTTTCTCGGTCGGGGCTATGGCTACACCTTC. Translation: CASSFLGRGYGYTF.

The J gene is TRBJ2-5, the V gene TRBV7-2; D may be TRBD1 (5 bases). Between the trimmed V and J ends, which lost 1 base and 5 bases, there was a span of 14 bases. The germline gives CDR1 SGHTA, CDR2 FQGNSA. The CDR3 totals 15 residues. The CDR3 protein is CASSLVSPSGETQYF. As DNA, the CDR3 is TGTGCCAGCAGCTTAGTCAGCCCTTCAGGGGAGACCCAGTACTTC.

CDR3 region: CASSQGVNGGELFF. As DNA, the CDR3 is TGTGCCAGCAGTCAGGGGGTCAATGGCGGGGAGCTGTTTTTT. The gene calls are TRBV11-2 and TRBJ2-2; 7 bases are shared with TRBD1. With V trimmed by 6 bases and J by 7 bases, 8 bases remained unmatched. CDR3 size: 14 residues. Germline-derived CDR1 and CDR2 are SGHAT and FQNNGV.

J is TRBJ1-5 and V is TRBV19; the match to TRBD1 covers 10 bases. The CDR3 contains 16 residues. The junction had 8 bases not matched to a gene; V was cut back by 3 bases and J by 6 bases. Germline V gene lookup returns CDR1 LNHDA and CDR2 SQIVND (reference sequence). CDR3 protein: CASSMRGGQGSQPQHF. CDR3 DNA sequence: TGTGCCAGTAGTATGAGAGGGGGACAGGGGTCTCAGCCCCAGCATTTT.

This chain uses TRBV6-2 or TRBV6-3 with TRBJ2-3, with D unclear. The germline V gene has CDR1 MNHEY and CDR2 SVGEGT. Deletions cut 2 bases from V and 2 bases from J, with 8 bases between. The CDR3 consists of 14 residues. CDR3 loop: CASSYVPSTDTQYF. In DNA form, the CDR3 reads TGTGCCAGCAGTTACGTCCCCTCCACAGATACGCAGTATTTT.

The chain combines TRBV3-1 (or the pseudogene TRBV3-2) with TRBJ2-5; possibly TRBD1 for D (6 bases). The germline V gene has CDR1 LGHDT and CDR2 YNNKEL (reference sequence). The CDR3 length is 17 residues. Trimming pared 0 bases from V and 1 base from J, leaving 15 bases between. CDR3 nucleotides: TGTGCCAGCAGCCAAGATAAGGGGACACTTGTCCAAGAGACCCAGTACTTC. Amino acid sequence: CASSQDKGTLVQETQYF.

This clone turned up a few times. The junction shows a germline mismatch at one end, possibly a read error. The V call is TRBV5-1, the J call TRBJ1-4; D is ambiguous. From germline, CDR1 is SGHRS and CDR2 YFSETQ. This CDR3 contains 14 residues. CDR3 nucleotide sequence: TGCGCCAGCAGCTTGGAAGGGAGAAATGAAAAACTGCTTTTT. Translating it yields CASSLEGRNEKLLF.

The V gene is TRBV28, the J gene TRBJ2-1; TRBD2 is a possible D gene (5 bases). Germline CDR1 is MDHEN and CDR2 is SYDVKM. The V end was cut by 5 bases, the J end by 5 bases, with 13 bases between. This CDR3 is built from 14 residues. The CDR3 nucleotides are TGTGCCAGCAGTGCACTAGTCGTCCACAATGAGCAGTTCTTC. Its translation is CASSALVVHNEQFF.

The chain links TRBV28 to TRBJ1-5; 8 bases are a match to TRBD1. Germline lookup yields CDR1 MDHEN and CDR2 SYDVKM. The V segment lost 6 bases and the J segment 7 bases; nucleotides outside the gene matches: 14. This CDR3 is 16 amino acids long. The CDR3 is CASRPGTGPSRQPQHF. CDR3 bases: TGTGCCAGCAGGCCCGGGACAGGCCCATCCCGCCAGCCCCAGCATTTT.

This clone was detected only once. V and J are TRBV3-1 (or the pseudogene TRBV3-2) and TRBJ1-3, with unresolved D. Germline-derived CDR1 and CDR2 are LGHDT and YNNKEL (reference sequence). Trimming pared 5 bases from V and 0 bases from J, leaving 11 bases between. The CDR3 covers 15 residues. The CDR3 region is CASSAPPSSGNTIYF. DNA for the CDR3: TGTGCCAGCAGCGCCCCCCCCAGCTCTGGAAACACCATATATTTT.

The chain recombines TRBV27 with TRBJ1-3, with 8 positions matching TRBD1. This CDR3 is built from 16 residues. In germline, CDR1 is MNHEY, CDR2 SMNVEV (reference sequence). V lost 2 bases, J lost 4 bases, and 7 bases stayed unmatched. In DNA form, the CDR3 reads TGTGCCAGCAGTTTAAACGGCAGGGGGCGAGGAAACACCATATATTTT. Encoded protein: CASSLNGRGRGNTIYF.

The CDR3 loop is CASTPPGTGGLETQYF. In nucleotides, the CDR3 is TGTGCCAGCACTCCGCCCGGGACAGGGGGCTTAGAGACCCAGTACTTC. The rearrangement joins TRBV25-1 to TRBJ2-5; 12 bases agree with TRBD1. CDR1 and CDR2 (germline): MGHDK, SYGVNS. This CDR3 has 16 residues. V shed 7 bases, J shed 4 bases, and the junction held 10 bases outside the gene matches.